This T cell receptor (beta chain) was observed in a study of CD8 T cells in ankylosing spondylitis. Notes on the study in general: Apparently characteristic of ankylosing spondylitis blood was a TCR beta motif (roughly eight highly homologous variants). There were earlier reports of some motif variants in reactive arthritis synovial fluid and blood.

V was pared by 5 bases and J by 10 bases, with 14 bases between. There are 12 residues in the CDR3. The germline CDR1 and CDR2 sequences are SEHNR and FQNEAQ (reference sequence). This clonotype was counted many times. Antigen specificity is unknown. MiXCR, run by TCRdb on the 5' RACE reads, gives a single entry per CDR3 protein. The table shows 300,000 to 350,000 distinct CDR3 sequences, with more than 9% occurring only once. The sequenced sample consisted of blood, either unsorted or a sorted T cell fraction (not recorded which). V and J are TRBV7-9 and TRBJ1-2; no definite D call. The TCR comes from a female donor with ankylosing spondylitis or in good health (not recorded which). For the CDR3, the DNA is TGTGCCAGCAGCACAGACGGAGCCCTCTACACCTTC. Translating it yields CASSTDGALYTF.